This passage covers 30 T cell receptor beta chains from one sample sequenced in a study of neurological immune-mediated disorders. In TCRdb, the 5' RACE reads were re-called with MiXCR into one record per CDR3 protein. Seen here are 20,000 to 25,000 distinct CDR3 sequences, roughly 17% observed once, and the top ten hold 6% to 8%. The specimen was CD8+ T cells from blood. The receptors were gathered from a woman between 18 and 30 years old with multiple sclerosis.

This clonotype counts as medium-sized. This chain links TRBV5-6 with TRBJ2-2; D gene unclear. Per germline, CDR1 SGHDT and CDR2 YYEEEE. CDR3 length: 14 residues. V was cut by 0 bases and J by 1 base, with 4 bases left in between. CDR3: CASSLGQNTGELFF. The DNA of the CDR3 is TGTGCCAGCAGCTTGGGACAGAACACCGGGGAGCTGTTTTTT.

This chain links TRBV6-1 with TRBJ1-5, with a weak D call TRBD1 (6 bases). V shed 6 bases and J shed 0 bases, with 18 bases lying between them. The length of the CDR3 is 17 residues. CDR1 is MNHNS and CDR2 is SASEGT in the germline V gene. The DNA of the CDR3 is TGTGCCAGCAGCCTTAGGTCCGGGACATATAGCAATCAGCCCCAGCATTTT. Residues: CASSLRSGTYSNQPQHF.

This clonotype was found many times. The chain uses TRBV5-5 and TRBJ2-1; D possibly corresponds to TRBD2 (5 bases). CDR3 size: 14 residues. The V gene's germline CDR1 is SGHKS and CDR2 YYEKEE (reference sequence). V dropped 4 bases and J dropped 8 bases, with 16 bases sitting between them. Here the CDR3 DNA reads TGTGCCAGCAGCCCTGGCCGGGGTCGGGATGAGCAGTTCTTC. Translated, it gives CASSPGRGRDEQFF.

This clonotype is classed as medium-sized. The chain is built from TRBV27 and TRBJ1-2; 8 nucleotides align to TRBD1. Germline V gene data show CDR1 as MNHEY and CDR2 as SMNVEV (reference sequence). V was clipped by 3 bases and J by 4 bases; unmatched bases: 4. The CDR3 length is 14 residues. CDR3 amino acids: CASSFSGGVYGYTF. The DNA of the CDR3 is TGTGCCAGCAGTTTCTCAGGGGGCGTCTATGGCTACACCTTC.

This clonotype appeared many times. The rearrangement uses TRBV5-1 and TRBJ1-2, with 10 bases lining up with TRBD1. With V trimmed by 1 base and J by 6 bases, 6 bases remained unmatched. CDR1 SGHRS and CDR2 YFSETQ come from the germline V gene. CDR3 length: 15 residues. Here the CDR3 reads CASSLPFGQGDGYTF. DNA of the CDR3: TGCGCCAGCAGCTTGCCCTTTGGACAGGGGGATGGCTACACCTTC.

There are many counts of this clonotype. The V call is TRBV20-1, the J call TRBJ1-2, with D tentatively TRBD1 (5 bases). The CDR3 length is 9 residues. In germline, CDR1 is DFQATT, CDR2 SNEGSKA (reference sequence). The DNA for the CDR3 is TGCGGAGGGGCGGGCGGCTACACCTTC. Protein: CGGAGGYTF.

In this sample, this clonotype turned up many times. The chain joins TRBV7-9 to TRBJ1-5; 8 bases are a match to TRBD1. Trimming removed 6 bases from V and 3 bases from J; junction bases left unmatched: 4. CDR3 size: 14 residues. Germline loops: CDR1 SEHNR, CDR2 FQNEAQ (reference sequence). The CDR3 bases are TGTGCCAGCAGTGACAGGGGCAACAATCAGCCCCAGCATTTT. Amino acids: CASSDRGNNQPQHF.

This clonotype was seen many times. The chain is built from TRBV7-6 and TRBJ2-3, with D tentatively TRBD1 (6 bases). The CDR3 length is 16 residues. Trimming cost V 5 bases and J 2 bases, with 17 bases left between them. Germline V gene sequence: CDR1 SGHVS, CDR2 FNYEAQ. The CDR3 protein is CASSPSTGPLTDTQYF. CDR3 in DNA: TGTGCCAGCAGCCCTAGTACAGGGCCCCTCACAGATACGCAGTATTTT.

This chain connects TRBV18 to TRBJ2-7; D unclear. CDR3 length: 13 amino acids. The germline V gene has CDR1 KGHSH and CDR2 LQKENI. V shed 2 bases and J shed 1 base, with 6 bases lying between them. The CDR3 DNA reads TGTGCCAGCTCACCAGTCGAATCCTACGAGCAGTACGTC. Translated: CASSPVESYEQYV.

This clonotype was seen at least ten times. The rearrangement joins TRBV12-3 or TRBV12-4 to TRBJ2-1; TRBD2 matches 11 bases. The CDR3 is made up of 15 amino acids. J gave up 8 bases and V 6 bases, and 9 bases lay outside the gene matches. CDR3 DNA: TGTGCCAGCAGCCTAGCGGGGGGCAGTATTCATGAGCAGTTCTTC. Amino acid sequence: CASSLAGGSIHEQFF.

This clonotype was seen ten or more times. V gene TRBV27 combines with J gene TRBJ2-2; a possible D gene is TRBD2 (6 bases). The CDR3 spans 16 residues. Germline lookup yields CDR1 MNHEY and CDR2 SMNVEV (reference sequence). V lost 7 bases and J 2 bases, leaving 17 bases between the germline ends. CDR3 protein: CASTWAGSYNTGELFF. For the CDR3, the DNA is TGTGCCAGCACCTGGGCGGGGAGTTATAACACCGGGGAGCTGTTTTTT.

This clonotype was seen repeatedly, ten times or more. The rearrangement joins TRBV20-1 to TRBJ2-1, with a possible D match to TRBD2 (5 bases). Germline-derived CDR1 and CDR2 are DFQATT and SNEGSKA (reference sequence). The length of the CDR3 is 18 residues. V lost 5 bases to trimming and J lost 4 bases, with 27 bases between them. CDR3 DNA sequence: TGCAGTGCTCCCTTCGGGAAAGAAGGACTGAGGAGGTACAATGAGCAGTTCTTC. This gives the protein CSAPFGKEGLRRYNEQFF.

In this sample, this clonotype turned up a few times. The chain employs TRBV6-2 or TRBV6-3 and TRBJ2-7; 8 bases line up with TRBD1. The CDR3 is 15 residues long. V shed 0 bases, J shed 2 bases, and the junction held 3 bases outside the gene matches. Germline lookup yields CDR1 MNHEY and CDR2 SVGEGT. The CDR3 loop reads CASSYSSTGAYEQYV. CDR3 bases: TGTGCCAGCAGTTACTCCTCGACAGGGGCCTACGAGCAGTACGTC.

This clonotype came up many times. The genes are TRBV25-1 and TRBJ1-2; the D is unclear. Trimming took 1 base from V and 4 from J, leaving 7 bases between them. CDR1 is MGHDK and CDR2 is SYGVNS in the germline V gene. This CDR3 has 13 residues. CDR3 DNA: TGTGCCAGCAGTGAATCAGCAGTCTATGGCTACACCTTC. It specifies CASSESAVYGYTF.

This clonotype was found many times. This chain connects TRBV20-1 to TRBJ1-4; 7 nucleotides agree with TRBD1. V was pared by 0 bases and J by 6 bases, with 7 bases of the junction left unmatched. This CDR3 contains 15 residues. Per the germline V gene, CDR1 is DFQATT and CDR2 is SNEGSKA (reference sequence). The CDR3 nucleotides read TGCAGTGCTAGAGATCGAAGGGGGCTTGATGAAAAACTGTTTTTT. Its translation is CSARDRRGLDEKLFF.

This clonotype occurred many times. The CDR3: CSVPTGGTNTEAFF. As DNA, the CDR3 is TGCAGCGTTCCTACAGGGGGCACGAACACTGAAGCTTTCTTT. The V and J genes are TRBV29-1 and TRBJ1-1, with 9 bases aligning to TRBD1. V trimming: 5 bases; J trimming: 1 base; junction bases outside the gene matches: 5. The CDR3 totals 14 residues. Germline-derived CDR1 and CDR2 are SQVTM and ANQGSEA.

The chain uses TRBV5-1 and TRBJ1-1; 8 nucleotides agree with TRBD1. CDR1 and CDR2 from the germline V gene are SGHRS and YFSETQ. This CDR3 is built from 15 residues. The ends lost 0 bases at V and 5 bases at J; junction bases unmatched: 6. CDR3 sequence: CASSLGPDRATEAFF. CDR3 in DNA: TGCGCCAGCAGCTTGGGCCCGGACAGGGCAACTGAAGCTTTCTTT. The full variable domain, in which reference TRBV5-1 and TRBJ1-1 provide the parts outside the CDR3, is KAGVTQTPRYLIKTRGQQVTLSCSPISGHRSVSWYQQTPGQGLQFLFEYFSETQRNKGNFPGRFSGRQFSNSRSEMNVSTLELGDSALYLCASSLGPDRATEAFFGQGTRLTVV.

The DNA of the CDR3 is TGTGCCAGCAGCGTTACCGAACAGTCCTATGGCTACACCTTC. The encoded protein is CASSVTEQSYGYTF. The rearrangement links TRBV9 to TRBJ1-2; no definite D call. The germline gives CDR1 SGDLS, CDR2 YYNGEE. The germline V and J ends were trimmed by 2 bases and 4 bases, with 12 bases remaining between them. The CDR3 spans 14 residues.

In this sample, this clonotype turned up many times. The rearrangement joins TRBV27 to TRBJ1-5; 10 bases match TRBD1. The CDR3 sequence is 16 residues long. J gave up 5 bases and V 5 bases, and 9 bases lay outside the gene matches. Germline lookup yields CDR1 MNHEY and CDR2 SMNVEV (reference sequence). The CDR3: CASSRTRTGGDQPQHF. The CDR3 DNA is TGTGCCAGCAGTAGGACCCGGACAGGGGGAGATCAGCCCCAGCATTTT.

In its sample, this clonotype ranks as medium-sized. The chain carries TRBV10-2 and TRBJ2-7; a possible D gene is TRBD1 (6 bases). Germline V gives CDR1 WSHSY, CDR2 SAAADI. The CDR3 totals 14 residues. V lost 0 bases and J 2 bases, leaving 8 bases between the germline ends. CDR3 in amino acids: CASSESWGPYEQYV. CDR3 in DNA: TGCGCCAGCAGTGAGTCGTGGGGGCCCTACGAGCAGTACGTC.

V and J are TRBV9 and TRBJ1-4, with D possibly matching TRBD1 (5 bases). The CDR3 spans 17 residues. Germline V gene data show CDR1 as SGDLS and CDR2 as YYNGEE. Trimming stripped 4 bases from V and 7 bases from J, with 23 bases between. The DNA of the CDR3 is TGTGCCAGCAGCCCAAACCTCCCCGGGACGGGAGTTGAAAAACTGTTTTTT. This translates into CASSPNLPGTGVEKLFF.

This chain uses TRBV7-9 with TRBJ1-3; no clear D gene. CDR1 is SEHNR and CDR2 is FQNEAQ in the germline V gene (reference sequence). Trimming removed 0 bases from V and 0 bases from J, with 12 bases in between. CDR3 length equals 17 residues. DNA of the CDR3: TGTGCCAGCAGCTTAGCGGATTGGCATTTCTCTGGAAACACCATATATTTT. It yields the protein CASSLADWHFSGNTIYF.

Only a few counts were recorded for this clonotype. The chain links TRBV30 to TRBJ2-1; 10 bases are shared with TRBD2. Germline trimming cut 3 bases from V and 0 bases from J; bases unmatched to any gene: 2. CDR3 length: 15 residues. CDR1 and CDR2 (germline): GTSNPN, SVGIG (reference sequence). The CDR3 reads CAWRPSGGSYNEQFF. CDR3 coding DNA: TGTGCCTGGAGGCCTAGCGGGGGCTCCTACAATGAGCAGTTCTTC.

This clonotype was seen repeatedly, ten times or more. The chain has TRBV7-2 and TRBJ1-1, with D tentatively TRBD1 (5 bases). This CDR3 region has 14 residues. Germline CDR1 and CDR2: SGHTA and FQGNSA. Deletions cut 3 bases from V and 5 bases from J, with 13 bases between. The CDR3 nucleotides are TGTGCCAGCAGCTTGGGGACCAGGGCGACTGAAGCTTTCTTT. This codes for CASSLGTRATEAFF.

This clonotype was observed many times. This chain connects TRBV5-5 to TRBJ1-1; D is possibly TRBD1 (5 bases). Germline values: CDR1 SGHKS, CDR2 YYEKEE (reference sequence). V lost 0 bases and J lost 0, with 12 bases in between. This CDR3 is built from 16 residues. This CDR3 reads CASSLDWGYMNTEAFF. Here the CDR3 DNA reads TGTGCCAGCAGCTTGGATTGGGGGTATATGAACACTGAAGCTTTCTTT.

This clonotype was counted at least ten times. The chain joins TRBV5-1 to TRBJ2-7; 8 bases align to TRBD1. The CDR3 contains 14 residues. J was trimmed by 1 base and V by 4 bases; bases with no gene match: 4. Germline V gene data show CDR1 as SGHRS and CDR2 as YFSETQ. DNA for the CDR3: TGCGCCAGCAGCATCGGACAGGGATCCTACGAGCAGTACTTC. Translated, it gives CASSIGQGSYEQYF.

V usage is TRBV9 and J usage is TRBJ2-1, with D perhaps matching TRBD1 (6 bases). The CDR3 spans 16 residues. The V gene lost 1 base and the J gene lost 3 bases, with 14 bases spanning the gap. From germline, CDR1 is SGDLS and CDR2 YYNGEE. In DNA, the CDR3 is TGTGCCAGCAGCGTAAGGGGGTATCAGGGCTACAATGAGCAGTTCTTC. Translation gives CASSVRGYQGYNEQFF.

Turning to this clonotype: Since the CDR3 does not end with the conserved phenylalanine or tryptophan, this likely comes from a read error. The J gene is TRBJ2-7, the V gene TRBV5-1; 7 bases agree with TRBD1. The length of the CDR3 is 14 residues. V trimming: 3 bases; J trimming: 6 bases; junction bases outside the gene matches: 9. The germline V gene has CDR1 SGHRS and CDR2 YFSETQ. CDR3 amino acids: CASSSGQASVEQYL. The DNA for the CDR3 is TGCGCCAGCAGCTCCGGACAGGCCTCCGTCGAGCAGTACCTC.

This clonotype was recorded at least ten times. The V gene is TRBV20-1, the J gene TRBJ2-4; D is perhaps TRBD1 (5 bases). V lost 3 bases to trimming and J lost 0 bases, with 15 bases between them. Germline CDR1 reads DFQATT; CDR2 reads SNEGSKA (reference sequence). The CDR3 contains 16 residues. The CDR3 sequence is CSASLRVLSAKNIQYF. The CDR3 coding sequence is TGCAGTGCTAGCCTCAGGGTTCTCTCAGCCAAAAACATTCAGTACTTC.

In this sample, this clonotype turned up many times. The rearrangement joins TRBV11-2 to TRBJ2-5; D assignment may be TRBD1 or TRBD2 (5 bases each). Germline values: CDR1 SGHAT, CDR2 FQNNGV. V lost 5 bases to trimming and J lost 5 bases, with 18 bases between them. The CDR3 sequence is 15 residues long. The CDR3 DNA is TGTGCCAGCAGCGAGGGACGAGAAATGATCGAGACCCAGTACTTC. Residues: CASSEGREMIETQYF.